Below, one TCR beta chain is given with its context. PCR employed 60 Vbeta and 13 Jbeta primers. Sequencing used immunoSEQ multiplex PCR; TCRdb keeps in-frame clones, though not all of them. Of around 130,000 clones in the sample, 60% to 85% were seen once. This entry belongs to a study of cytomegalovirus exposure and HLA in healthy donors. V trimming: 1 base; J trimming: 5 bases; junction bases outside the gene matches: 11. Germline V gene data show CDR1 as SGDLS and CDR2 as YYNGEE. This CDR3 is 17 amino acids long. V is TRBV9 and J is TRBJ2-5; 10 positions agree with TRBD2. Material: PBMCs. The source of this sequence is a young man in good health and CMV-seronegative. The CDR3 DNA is TGTGCCAGCAGCGTAACAGAGGCTCTAGCGGGGGAGGAGACCCAGTACTTC. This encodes CASSVTEALAGEETQYF.